The clone carrying this T cell receptor (beta chain) was seen a few times. Its antigen is currently unknown. These data belong to a study of T-cell reconstitution after alpha-beta-depleted transplantation in children. Notes on the study in general: It was surviving recipient T cells and thymic progenitors that gave some patients high TCRbeta diversity at day 60. T-cell counts and diversity at one year following transplant were attributed mainly to newly produced T cells.

The V gene end was trimmed by 0 bases and the J gene end by 7 bases; junction bases not matched to a gene: 3. CDR3 length: 16 residues. CDR1 is SGHRS and CDR2 is YFSETQ in the germline V gene. Unique molecular identifiers were incorporated when the TCRbeta library was constructed. TCRdb re-called the PCR reads through MiXCR, storing one row per CDR3 protein. The repertoire holds about 340,000 distinct CDR3 sequences, with 15% to 20% as singletons. This material consisted of PBMCs, mostly from graft donor cells, taken 360 days after TCRalphabeta/CD19-depleted stem cell transplant. J is TRBJ2-1 and V is TRBV5-1; TRBD2 matches at 14 bases. The TCR sequence derives from a male patient aged 2-15 years who had a stem cell transplant for acute lymphoblastic leukemia, so the T cells may come from the graft donor. The CDR3 reads CASSLGLAGGLNEQFF. CDR3 bases: TGCGCCAGCAGCTTGGGACTAGCGGGAGGGTTAAATGAGCAGTTCTTC.